The 16 T cell receptor beta chains reported below all come from one sample, sequenced in a study of low-dose radiotherapy and immunotherapy resistance in tumors. Primers targeting TRAV and TRBV primed first-strand cDNA, covering alpha and beta chains. A constant-region primer paired with the V-primer adapter amplified TCRs over approximately 20 PCR cycles. TCRdb fed the reads into MiXCR, producing one record per CDR3 protein. The profile shows about 82,000 distinct CDR3 sequences, approximately 17% of them singletons. Time point given: before trial treatment. This sample comprised PBMCs, obtained before treatment. The receptors stem from a male donor with prostate cancer.

This clonotype was counted many times. The chain uses TRBV6-2 or TRBV6-3 and TRBJ2-2; 7 bases line up with TRBD1. V lost 5 bases and J lost 7; bases outside the gene matches: 13. The germline gives CDR1 MNHEY, CDR2 SVGEGT. This CDR3 is built from 16 residues. CDR3 loop: CASSPQTGRFGGELFF. CDR3 in DNA: TGTGCCAGCAGTCCTCAGACAGGGAGATTCGGCGGGGAGCTGTTTTTT.

Many counts were recorded for this clonotype. In DNA, the CDR3 is TGTGCCACCAGTGCGGCCAGCTTCTCTGGGGCCAACGTCCTGACTTTC. It codes for CATSAASFSGANVLTF. The rearrangement joins TRBV24-1 to TRBJ2-6; D unresolved. Germline V CDR1 and CDR2: KGHDR, SFDVKD. This CDR3 region has 16 residues. V was pared by 5 bases and J by 0 bases, with 10 bases between.

This clonotype was found many times. CDR3 sequence: CASSQVGNQETQYF. The CDR3, as DNA: TGTGCCAGCAGCCAAGTAGGAAACCAAGAGACCCAGTACTTC. This rearrangement joins TRBV14 to TRBJ2-5; no reliable D call. The CDR3 length is 14 residues. Germline V gene lookup returns CDR1 SGHDN and CDR2 FVKESK. Trimming removed 1 base at V and 0 bases at J, with 6 bases between.

Of note for this clonotype: A far larger clone lies a single base away; this is likely a read error. V usage is TRBV5-1 and J usage is TRBJ2-7; D is possibly TRBD1 (6 bases). This CDR3 is 15 amino acids long. V lost 4 bases and J 7 bases, leaving 21 bases between the germline ends. Germline V gene data show CDR1 as SGHRS and CDR2 as YFSETQ. The CDR3 DNA reads TGCGCCAGCAGCGTCCGACAGGCTACCTACAATGAGCAGTACTTC. It encodes CASSVRQATYNEQYF.

About this clonotype: A far larger clone is off by one base, so a read error is likely. This chain uses TRBV20-1 with TRBJ2-1, with D perhaps TRBD1 or TRBD2 (6 bases each). CDR1 DFQATT and CDR2 SNEGSKA come from the germline V gene (reference sequence). This CDR3 region has 14 residues. V lost 3 bases and J lost 13, with 22 bases in between. The CDR3 reads CSASVPGAVKTQFF. The CDR3 nucleotides read TGCAGTGCTAGTGTCCCGGGGGCAGTGAAGACCCAGTTCTTC.

This clonotype was observed many times. The genes are TRBV6-1 and TRBJ1-1; no definite D call. The germline V gene has CDR1 MNHNS and CDR2 SASEGT. This CDR3 spans 13 amino acids. Trimming removed 4 bases at V and 1 base at J, with 7 bases between. CDR3 in DNA: TGTGCCAGCAGTGGGCGGACGAACACTGAAGCTTTCTTT. Encoded protein: CASSGRTNTEAFF.

This clonotype was counted ten times or more. This chain joins TRBV6-2 or TRBV6-3 and TRBJ2-4; tentatively, D is TRBD1 (6 bases). Germline CDR1 and CDR2: MNHEY and SVGEGT. V lost 6 bases and J 0 bases, leaving 12 bases between the germline ends. This CDR3 is 15 amino acids long. As DNA, the CDR3 is TGTGCCAGCAGGGGGGCGGTTGTAGCCAAAAACATTCAGTACTTC. Translating it yields CASRGAVVAKNIQYF.

This clonotype was counted many times. This chain uses TRBV28 with TRBJ2-1; the match to TRBD1 covers 7 bases. The CDR3 runs to 16 residues. The germline V gene has CDR1 MDHEN and CDR2 SYDVKM. V shed 3 bases and J 8 bases; nucleotides not matched to a gene: 13. CDR3 protein: CASSFRPTGRTDEQFF. The CDR3 bases are TGTGCCAGCAGTTTCCGCCCGACAGGGAGAACGGATGAGCAGTTCTTC.

This clonotype has more than one count but fewer than ten. The V and J genes are TRBV18 and TRBJ1-6, with 9 positions matching TRBD1. CDR1 is KGHSH, CDR2 LQKENI, per germline. This CDR3 comprises 16 residues. J lost 5 bases, V lost 5 bases, and 7 bases had no gene match. CDR3 nucleotide sequence: TGTGCCAGCTCAAGTGGACAGGGGCAGAATAATTCACCCCTCCACTTT. Its translation is CASSSGQGQNNSPLHF.

This clonotype was seen ten or more times. The chain carries TRBV30 and TRBJ2-7; D gene ambiguous. The CDR3 has 12 residues. The germline CDR1 and CDR2 sequences are GTSNPN and SVGIG (reference sequence). Trimming took 2 bases from V and 2 from J, leaving 7 bases between them. The CDR3: CAWSLGTYEQYF. For the CDR3, the DNA is TGTGCCTGGAGTCTGGGGACCTACGAGCAGTACTTC.

The rearrangement links TRBV5-4 to TRBJ2-4; D remains ambiguous. The CDR3 has 13 amino acids. Trimming pared 3 bases from V and 10 bases from J, leaving 14 bases between. CDR1 SGHNT and CDR2 YYREEE come from the germline V gene (reference sequence). The CDR3 loop reads CASSSDPVDIQYF. The CDR3 bases are TGTGCCAGCAGCTCGGACCCGGTGGATATTCAGTACTTC.

This clonotype occurred many times. The CDR3: CASRYTQGPNTGELFF. The CDR3 coding sequence is TGTGCCAGCAGATATACCCAGGGACCCAACACCGGGGAGCTGTTTTTT. The gene calls are TRBV11-2 and TRBJ2-2; D may match TRBD1 or TRBD2 (5 bases each). The CDR3 is 16 amino acids. Germline V gene lookup returns CDR1 SGHAT and CDR2 FQNNGV. V was shortened by 6 bases and J by 2 bases, with 16 bases between the two germline ends.

This clonotype came up a few times. The gene calls are TRBV23-1 and TRBJ1-1, with 7 bases that match TRBD1. TRBV23-1 is treated as an ORF (open reading frame) with a function not yet certain. This CDR3 contains 17 residues. Unmatched junction bases numbered 10, after V lost 1 base and J lost 2 bases. CDR3 sequence: CASSQWAGGEPNTEAFF. The CDR3 nucleotides are TGCGCCAGCAGTCAATGGGCAGGGGGGGAACCTAACACTGAAGCTTTCTTT.

Note on this clonotype: It may be a read error: a sequence one base away is much more abundant. The chain combines TRBV7-9 with TRBJ1-1; TRBD1 matches 8 bases. Germline V CDR1 and CDR2: SEHNR, FQNEAQ (reference sequence). Trimming took 4 bases from V and 11 from J; bases not matched to a gene: 18. This CDR3 has 16 residues. The CDR3 protein is CASSSGGAASPWQAFF. The CDR3 nucleotides read TGTGCCAGCAGCTCAGGGGGCGCGGCTTCCCCTTGGCAGGCTTTCTTT. Using reference TRBV7-9 and TRBJ1-1 for the parts outside the CDR3, the full variable domain is DTGVSQNPRHKITKRGQNVTFRCDPISEHNRLYWYRQTLGQGPEFLTYFQNEAQLEKSRLLSDRFSAERPKGSFSTLEIQRTEQGDSAMYLCASSSGGAASPWQAFFGQGTRLTVV.

This clonotype was seen many times. The rearrangement links TRBV7-8 to TRBJ2-7; D ambiguous. V was shortened by 4 bases and J by 3 bases, with 16 bases between the two germline ends. Looked up from germline, CDR1 is SGHVS and CDR2 is FQNEAQ. The CDR3 covers 15 residues. CDR3: CASSSVQVGIYEQYF. The CDR3 DNA sequence: TGTGCCAGCAGCTCCGTTCAGGTGGGGATCTACGAGCAGTACTTC.

As concerns this clonotype: This likely reflects a read error, since a far larger clone is one base away. This chain links TRBV12-2 with TRBJ2-3; the table calls TRBD2, which could not be checked here. TRBV12-2 counts as a pseudogene. This CDR3 spans 13 amino acids. CDR3: CAGEEGSTDTQYF. The CDR3 DNA reads as TGTGCCGGCGAGGAGGGTAGCACAGATACGCAGTATTTT.